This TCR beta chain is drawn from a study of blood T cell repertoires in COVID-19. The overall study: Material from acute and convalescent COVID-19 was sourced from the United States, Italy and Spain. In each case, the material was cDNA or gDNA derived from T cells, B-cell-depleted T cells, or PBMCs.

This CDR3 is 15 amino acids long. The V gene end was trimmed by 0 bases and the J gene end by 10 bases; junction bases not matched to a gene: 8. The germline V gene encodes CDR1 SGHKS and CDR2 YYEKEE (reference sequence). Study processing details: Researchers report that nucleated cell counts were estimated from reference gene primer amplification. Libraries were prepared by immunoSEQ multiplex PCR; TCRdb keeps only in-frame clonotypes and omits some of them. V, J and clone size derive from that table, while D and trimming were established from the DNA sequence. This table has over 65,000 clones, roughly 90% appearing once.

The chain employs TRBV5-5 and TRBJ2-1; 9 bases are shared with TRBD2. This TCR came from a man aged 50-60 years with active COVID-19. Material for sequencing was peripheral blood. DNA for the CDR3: TGTGCCAGCAGCTTGGAACTAGCGGGTCGCGGGGAGCAGTTCTTC. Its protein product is CASSLELAGRGEQFF. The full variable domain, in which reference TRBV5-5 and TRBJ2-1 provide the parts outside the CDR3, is DAGVTQSPTHLIKTRGQQVTLRCSPISGHKSVSWYQQVLGQGPQFIFQYYEKEERGRGNFPDRFSARQFPNYSSELNVNALLLGDSALYLCASSLELAGRGEQFFGPGTRLTVL.